A single sample gave rise to the 13 T cell receptor beta chains below, sequenced in a study of cytomegalovirus exposure and HLA in healthy donors (TCRdb year 2017). Libraries were built with the immunoSEQ multiplex PCR assay. This is the immuneACCESS table as TCRdb keeps it, with only in-frame sequences that have V and J called. A part of the clones is gone; compared with another copy, unresolved V genes explain less than half, and the rest is unexplained. The sample table records about 340,000 clones; about nine tenths of these occur just once. Around 0.84% of the sample is held by the ten biggest clonotypes. The sequenced sample consisted of PBMCs. All receptors come from a young woman in good health and CMV-seronegative.

This chain joins TRBV27 and TRBJ2-2; 14 bases agree with TRBD2. Germline values: CDR1 MNHEY, CDR2 SMNVEV (reference sequence). The CDR3 is 16 residues long. The trim removed 5 bases at V and 10 bases at J, leaving 9 bases unmatched. CDR3 in amino acids: CASSTRLAGGPPELFF. The CDR3 DNA sequence: TGTGCCAGCAGTACCAGACTAGCGGGAGGGCCCCCGGAGCTGTTTTTT.

V usage is TRBV27 and J usage is TRBJ1-2, with D perhaps matching TRBD1 (6 bases). Germline CDR1 reads MNHEY; CDR2 reads SMNVEV (reference sequence). The CDR3 spans 16 residues. V gave up 3 bases and J gave up 6 bases, with 20 bases separating them. CDR3 nucleotides: TGTGCCAGCAGTTTTGATATCGGGAGGGGGTTAAATGGCTACACCTTC. Translated: CASSFDIGRGLNGYTF.

The chain has TRBV5-4 and TRBJ1-2; 10 bases align to TRBD1. The germline gives CDR1 SGHNT, CDR2 YYREEE (reference sequence). Trimming at V came to 4 bases and at J to 7 bases, leaving 10 bases not matched to a gene. This CDR3 comprises 15 residues. The CDR3 loop reads CASSPWTGGVVGYTF. The DNA of the CDR3 is TGTGCCAGCAGCCCCTGGACAGGGGGAGTGGTTGGCTACACCTTC.

In its sample, this clone was seen a few times. This sequence joins TRBV2 and TRBJ2-7; D possibly corresponds to TRBD2 (6 bases). The CDR3 length is 14 residues. Trimming took 5 bases from V and 3 from J, leaving 14 bases between them. Germline-derived CDR1 and CDR2 are SNHLY and FYNNEI. The CDR3 is CASSLGGAVYEQYF. The CDR3 DNA reads TGTGCCAGCAGTTTGGGGGGAGCGGTCTACGAGCAGTACTTC.

J is TRBJ2-7 and V is TRBV6-1; D is perhaps TRBD2 (6 bases). This CDR3 is built from 15 residues. The germline V gene has CDR1 MNHNS and CDR2 SASEGT. V dropped 7 bases and J dropped 6 bases, with 22 bases sitting between them. This chain's CDR3 is CASIVTVSLGGEQYF. In nucleotides, the CDR3 is TGTGCCAGCATAGTAACAGTATCCTTGGGGGGCGAGCAGTACTTC.

Turning to this clone: The sample has other DNA sequences that encode this CDR3 too. The chain couples TRBV18 to TRBJ2-5; 13 nucleotides match TRBD2. Germline values: CDR1 KGHSH, CDR2 LQKENI. Losses at the gene ends were 2 bases for V and 2 bases for J; bases not matched to a gene: 5. This CDR3 is 17 amino acids long. CDR3 sequence (DNA): TGTGCCAGCTCACCAAGACTAGCGGGAGGACCACAAGAGACCCAGTACTTC. Translating it yields CASSPRLAGGPQETQYF.

The gene calls are TRBV7-3 and TRBJ2-3; D may be TRBD2 (5 bases). CDR1 and CDR2 from the germline V gene are SGHTA and FQGTGA. The CDR3 consists of 14 residues. Deletions cut 1 base from V and 2 bases from J, with 7 bases between. This CDR3 is CASSLRLPTDTQYF. The CDR3 bases are TGTGCCAGCAGCTTAAGACTACCCACAGATACGCAGTATTTT.

The rearrangement links TRBV10-2 to TRBJ2-7; D possibly corresponds to TRBD1 (6 bases). The CDR3 has 13 amino acids. Germline CDR1 is WSHSY and CDR2 is SAAADI. V shed 6 bases and J shed 4 bases, with 13 bases lying between them. The CDR3 sequence is CASRHGTTYEQYF. CDR3 nucleotide sequence: TGCGCCAGCAGGCACGGGACAACTTACGAGCAGTACTTC.

The V gene is TRBV5-1, the J gene TRBJ2-3; possibly TRBD2 for D (7 bases). This CDR3 is 13 amino acids long. Trimming cost V 4 bases and J 10 bases, with 16 bases left between them. Germline V gene data show CDR1 as SGHRS and CDR2 as YFSETQ. CDR3 protein: CASSPAGAGPQYF. Written as DNA, the CDR3 is TGCGCCAGCAGCCCCGCGGGGGCAGGACCGCAGTATTTT.

The chain combines TRBV21-1 with TRBJ1-5; the table names TRBD1, a call not compared with the DNA. TRBV21-1 is noted as a pseudogene. This CDR3 has 18 residues. In DNA, the CDR3 is TGTGCCAGCAGCCCAGGGGGCAGGGGCTACAATAGCAATCAGCCCCAGCATTTT. It is translated as CASSPGGRGYNSNQPQHF.

The rearrangement joins TRBV27 to TRBJ2-3; 8 bases align to TRBD2. Trimming cost V 5 bases and J 1 base; bases outside gene matches: 5. Germline lookup yields CDR1 MNHEY and CDR2 SMNVEV (reference sequence). The CDR3 sequence is 15 residues long. CDR3 nucleotides: TGTGCCAGCAGTCTACCGACTAGCGGCACAGATACGCAGTATTTT. It is translated as CASSLPTSGTDTQYF.

Only a few counts were recorded for this clone. V and J are TRBV5-1 and TRBJ2-5, with a possible D match to TRBD1 (5 bases). From germline, CDR1 is SGHRS and CDR2 YFSETQ. The length of the CDR3 is 16 residues. Trimming pared 0 bases from V and 5 bases from J, leaving 17 bases between. The CDR3 loop reads CASSLAGQGGLETQYF. The CDR3 bases are TGCGCCAGCAGCTTGGCTGGGCAGGGCGGTTTGGAGACCCAGTACTTC.

The chain uses TRBV7-8 and TRBJ1-5, with D perhaps matching TRBD1 (6 bases). CDR3 length: 15 residues. CDR1 and CDR2 (germline): SGHVS, FQNEAQ. Trimming shortened V by 8 bases and J by 6 bases, and 20 bases separated the two germline ends. The DNA for the CDR3 is TGTGCCAGCTCGGATAGGGGGGGCTTGAGTCAGCCCCAGCATTTT. It is translated as CASSDRGGLSQPQHF. The whole variable domain, remainder taken from reference TRBV7-8 and TRBJ1-5, is GAGVSQSPRYKVAKRGQDVALRCDPISGHVSLFWYQQALGQGPEFLTYFQNEAQLDKSGLPSDRFFAERPEGSVSTLKIQRTQQEDSAVYLCASSDRGGLSQPQHFGDGTRLSIL.